This T cell receptor beta chain originates from a study of blood T cell repertoires in COVID-19 (dated by TCRdb to 2020 to 2021). Background on the whole study: Samples from collaborators originated in the United States, Italy and Spain and spanned both the acute and convalescent phases of COVID-19. The material from the prospective study consisted of cDNA or gDNA derived from T cells, B-cell-depleted T cells, or PBMCs. Subjects who had been exposed to COVID-19, were actively infected with it, or had recovered from it provided the deeply sampled blood TCRbeta repertoires that made up the dataset. The repertoires were released in a freely available public database meant as a resource for research on the immune response to SARS-CoV-2. The samples were drawn from the first 160 participants of the ongoing ImmuneRACE study and from over a thousand subjects provided by 6 global collaborators. Nearly every sample came with metadata listing a de-identified subject ID, COVID-19 status, age in years and sex. Where HLA class I and class II types were available, the types were taken from metadata supplied by the sample provider, not from assay-based typing. Beyond this particular receptor, the publication reports: Clinical and demographic metadata were provided uncurated, with the amount varying by source and participant.

Points on this clone: Its antigen is not yet known. No base qualities exist here, and no much larger clone lies one base off it. The sample holds other DNA sequences that translate to the same CDR3.

Counted from cysteine to phenylalanine, this CDR3 has 13 amino acids. Here the CDR3 DNA is all that survives: 39 bases in frame from base 1. In the germline V gene, CDR1 corresponds to MNHEY and CDR2 to SVGAGI. Trimming leaves V shorter by 6 bases and J shorter by 5 bases, with the junction holding 5 bases beyond the gene matches. TCRbeta CDR3 regions were amplified from genomic DNA using the immunoSEQ Assay, a bias-controlled multiplex PCR. The source study handled its data this way. Within the assay, amplification of reference gene primers was used to estimate how many nucleated cells each sample contained. Sequence reads were collapsed and filtered to measure the absolute abundance of every unique TCRbeta CDR3 rearrangement. For each sample, productive Simpson clonality was calculated by taking the square root of Simpson's diversity index across productive rearrangements. Drawn from immuneACCESS, this table holds only the in-frame rearrangements with V and J called that TCRdb kept. Clones are partly lost; checked studies trace under half to an unresolved V gene and leave the rest unexplained. V and J calls and clone size come straight from that table; D and trimming were deduced from the DNA. A total of around 220,000 clones appear in this sample, 80% to 90% of them only once. Clones ranked in the top ten supply around 9.3% of the sample.

Collaborating institutions collected whole blood in K2EDTA tubes following their own protocols. For TCRbeta analysis, collaborators shipped samples in one of three forms: frozen whole blood, isolated PBMCs, or DNA extracted from either of those sample types. Recombination connected TRBV6-5 to TRBJ1-2, with 8 junctional bases fitting TRBD1. Sequenced sample: peripheral blood. This sequence originates from a woman of 80 years or more with acute or convalescent COVID-19. The nucleotides are TGTGCCAGCAGCCAGGACAGGGTGTATGGCTACACCTTC. It translates to CASSQDRVYGYTF.